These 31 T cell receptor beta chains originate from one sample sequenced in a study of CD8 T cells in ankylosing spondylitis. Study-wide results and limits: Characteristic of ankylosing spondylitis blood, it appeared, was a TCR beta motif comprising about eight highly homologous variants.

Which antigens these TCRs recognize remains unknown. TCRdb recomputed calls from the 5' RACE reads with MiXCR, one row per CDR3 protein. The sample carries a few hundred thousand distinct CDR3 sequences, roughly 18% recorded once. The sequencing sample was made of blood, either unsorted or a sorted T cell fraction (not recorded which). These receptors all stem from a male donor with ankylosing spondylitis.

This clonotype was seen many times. The CDR3 region is CASSYGLGADTQYF. The CDR3 nucleotides are TGCGCCAGCAGCTACGGACTAGGCGCAGATACGCAGTATTTT. The chain couples TRBV4-1 to TRBJ2-3, with TRBD2 matching over 7 bases. V gave up 5 bases and J gave up 4 bases; unmatched junction bases: 6. From germline, CDR1 is MGHRA and CDR2 YSYEKL. The CDR3 contains 14 residues.

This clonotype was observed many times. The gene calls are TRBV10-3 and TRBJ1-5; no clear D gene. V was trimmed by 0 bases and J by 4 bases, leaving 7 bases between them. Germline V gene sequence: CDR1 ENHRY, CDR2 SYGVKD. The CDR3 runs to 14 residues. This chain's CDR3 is CAISESTRNQPQHF. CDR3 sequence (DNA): TGTGCCATCAGTGAGTCGACACGGAATCAGCCCCAGCATTTT.

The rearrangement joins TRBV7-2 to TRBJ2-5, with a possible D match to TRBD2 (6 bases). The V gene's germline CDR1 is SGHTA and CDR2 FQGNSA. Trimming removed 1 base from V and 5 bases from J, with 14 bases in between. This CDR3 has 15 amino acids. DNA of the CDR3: TGTGCCAGCAGCTTAGTTCCCGGGAGTTGGGAGACCCAGTACTTC. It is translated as CASSLVPGSWETQYF. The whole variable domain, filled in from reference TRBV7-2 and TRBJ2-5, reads GAGVSQSPSNKVTEKGKDVELRCDPISGHTALYWYRQSLGQGLEFLIYFQGNSAPDKSGLPSDRFSAERTGGSVSTLTIQRTQQEDSAVYLCASSLVPGSWETQYFGPGTRLLVL.

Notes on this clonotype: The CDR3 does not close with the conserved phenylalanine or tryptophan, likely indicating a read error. This CDR3 reads CASSAVQGELMSPLHC. CDR3 bases: TGCGCCAGCAGCGCCGTCCAGGGGGAATTGATGTCACCCCTCCACTGT. This chain uses TRBV4-3 with TRBJ1-6; 7 nucleotides align to TRBD1. Losses at the gene ends were 5 bases for V and 10 bases for J; bases not matched to a gene: 14. Germline V CDR1 and CDR2: LGHNA, YSLEER. The CDR3 is 16 residues long.

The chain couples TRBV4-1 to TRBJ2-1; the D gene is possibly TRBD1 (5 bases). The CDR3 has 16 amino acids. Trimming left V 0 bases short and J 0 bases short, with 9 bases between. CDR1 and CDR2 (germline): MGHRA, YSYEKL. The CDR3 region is CASSQEARASYNEQFF. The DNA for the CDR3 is TGCGCCAGCAGCCAAGAGGCCAGGGCCTCCTACAATGAGCAGTTCTTC.

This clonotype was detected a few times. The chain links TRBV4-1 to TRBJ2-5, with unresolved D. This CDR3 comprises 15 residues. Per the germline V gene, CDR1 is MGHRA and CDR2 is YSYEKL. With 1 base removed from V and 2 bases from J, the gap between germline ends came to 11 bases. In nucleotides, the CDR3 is TGCGCCAGCAGCCAAGTTACGGAGCAACAAGAGACCCAGTACTTC. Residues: CASSQVTEQQETQYF.

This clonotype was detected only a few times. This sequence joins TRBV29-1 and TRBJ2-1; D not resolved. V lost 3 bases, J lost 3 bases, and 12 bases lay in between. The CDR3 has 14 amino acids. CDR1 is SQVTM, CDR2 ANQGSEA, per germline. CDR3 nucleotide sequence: TGCAGCGTTGAGTGGTCAGGCGACTACAATGAGCAGTTCTTC. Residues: CSVEWSGDYNEQFF.

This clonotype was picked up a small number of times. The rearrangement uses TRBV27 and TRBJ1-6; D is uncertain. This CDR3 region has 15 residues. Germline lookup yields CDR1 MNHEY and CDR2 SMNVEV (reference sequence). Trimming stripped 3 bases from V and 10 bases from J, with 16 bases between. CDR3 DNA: TGTGCCAGCAGTTTTCAGCACCTCCCCCAGTCACCCCTCCACTTT. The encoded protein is CASSFQHLPQSPLHF.

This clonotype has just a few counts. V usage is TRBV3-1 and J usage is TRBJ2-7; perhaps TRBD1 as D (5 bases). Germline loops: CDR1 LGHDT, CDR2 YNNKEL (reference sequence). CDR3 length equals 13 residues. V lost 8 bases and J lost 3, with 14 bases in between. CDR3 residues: CASYPSTVYEQYF. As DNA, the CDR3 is TGTGCCAGCTACCCCTCGACAGTCTACGAGCAGTACTTC.

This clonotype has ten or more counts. The CDR3 protein is CASSPDIHSYEQYF. The DNA for the CDR3 is TGTGCCAGCAGCCCGGACATTCACTCCTACGAGCAGTACTTC. The rearrangement joins TRBV5-5 to TRBJ2-7; the D gene is possibly TRBD1 (5 bases). Deletions cut 4 bases from V and 0 bases from J, with 11 bases between. The CDR3 runs 14 residues. CDR1 is SGHKS and CDR2 is YYEKEE in the germline V gene (reference sequence).

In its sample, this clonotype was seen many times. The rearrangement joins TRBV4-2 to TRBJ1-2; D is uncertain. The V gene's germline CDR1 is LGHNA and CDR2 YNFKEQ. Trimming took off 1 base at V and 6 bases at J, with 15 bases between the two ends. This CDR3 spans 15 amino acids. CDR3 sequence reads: CASSQALGGPDGYTF. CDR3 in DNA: TGTGCCAGCAGCCAAGCCCTAGGCGGCCCTGATGGCTACACCTTC.

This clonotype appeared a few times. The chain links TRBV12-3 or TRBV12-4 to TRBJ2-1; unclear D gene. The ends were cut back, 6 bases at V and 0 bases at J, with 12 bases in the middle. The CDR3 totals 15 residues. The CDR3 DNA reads TGTGCCAGCAGCTCTGGGCTCAGCTCCTACAATGAGCAGTTCTTC. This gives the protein CASSSGLSSYNEQFF.

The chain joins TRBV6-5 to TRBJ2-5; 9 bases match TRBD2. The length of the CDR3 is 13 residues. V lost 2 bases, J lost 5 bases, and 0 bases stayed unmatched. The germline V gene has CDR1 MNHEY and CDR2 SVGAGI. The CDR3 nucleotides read TGTGCCAGCAGTTACGGACTAGCGGAGACCCAGTACTTC. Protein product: CASSYGLAETQYF.

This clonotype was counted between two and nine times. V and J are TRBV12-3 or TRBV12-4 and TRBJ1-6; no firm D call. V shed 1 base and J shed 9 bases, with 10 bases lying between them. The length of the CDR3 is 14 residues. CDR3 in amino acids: CASSLGTEISPLHF. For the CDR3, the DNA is TGTGCCAGCAGTTTAGGGACGGAGATTTCACCCCTCCACTTT.

Here the CDR3 reads CASRGFPAYEQYF. The CDR3 coding sequence is TGTGCCAGCAGGGGGTTCCCTGCTTACGAGCAGTACTTC. The V call is TRBV27, the J call TRBJ2-7; D is ambiguous. V gave up 6 bases and J gave up 4 bases, with 13 bases separating them. The CDR3 is made up of 13 amino acids. Germline CDR1 is MNHEY and CDR2 is SMNVEV (reference sequence).

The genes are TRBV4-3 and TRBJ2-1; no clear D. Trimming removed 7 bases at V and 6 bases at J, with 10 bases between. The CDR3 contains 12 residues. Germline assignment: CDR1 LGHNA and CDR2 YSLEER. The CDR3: CASNVPPNEQFF. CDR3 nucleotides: TGCGCCAGCAACGTCCCACCCAATGAGCAGTTCTTC.

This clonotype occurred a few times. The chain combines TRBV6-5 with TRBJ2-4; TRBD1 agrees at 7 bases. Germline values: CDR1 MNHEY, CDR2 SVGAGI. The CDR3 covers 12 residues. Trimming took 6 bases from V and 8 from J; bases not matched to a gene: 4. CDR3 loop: CASSGQADIQYF. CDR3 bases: TGTGCCAGCAGCGGACAGGCGGACATTCAGTACTTC.

CDR3 loop: CASSLGDMNTEAFF. CDR3 DNA sequence: TGTGCCAGCAGCCTAGGGGACATGAACACTGAAGCTTTCTTT. This chain connects TRBV28 to TRBJ1-1, with D perhaps matching TRBD1 (6 bases). Germline V gene sequence: CDR1 MDHEN, CDR2 SYDVKM. The CDR3 contains 14 residues. V was cut by 6 bases and J by 0 bases, with 11 bases left in between.

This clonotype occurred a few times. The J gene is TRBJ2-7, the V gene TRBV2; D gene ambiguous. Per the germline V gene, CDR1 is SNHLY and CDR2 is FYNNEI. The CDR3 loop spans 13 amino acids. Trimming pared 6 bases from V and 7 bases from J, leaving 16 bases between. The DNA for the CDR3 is TGTGCCAGCAGCGAATGGATTCCCGGGGAGCAGTACTTC. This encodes CASSEWIPGEQYF.

The DNA of the CDR3 is TGCGCCAGCAGCCCCCTTCGATTGGGCCTAAATGAGCAGTTCTTC. Protein product: CASSPLRLGLNEQFF. The chain recombines TRBV4-1 with TRBJ2-1; D call uncertain. The CDR3 length is 15 residues. The germline V and J ends were trimmed by 4 bases and 7 bases, with 17 bases remaining between them. Germline V lookup: CDR1 MGHRA, CDR2 YSYEKL.

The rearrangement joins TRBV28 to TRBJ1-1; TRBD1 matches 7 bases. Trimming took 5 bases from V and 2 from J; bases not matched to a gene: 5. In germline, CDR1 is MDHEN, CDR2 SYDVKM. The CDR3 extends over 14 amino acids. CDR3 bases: TGTGCCAGCAGTCCGACAGGGAGCAACACTGAAGCTTTCTTT. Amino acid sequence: CASSPTGSNTEAFF.

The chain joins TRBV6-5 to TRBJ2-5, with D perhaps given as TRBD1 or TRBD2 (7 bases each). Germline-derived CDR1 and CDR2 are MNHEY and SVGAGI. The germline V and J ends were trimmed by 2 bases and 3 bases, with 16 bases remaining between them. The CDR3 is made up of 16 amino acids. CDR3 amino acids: CASSYGEGAVEETQYF. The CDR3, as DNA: TGTGCCAGCAGTTACGGGGAGGGGGCCGTCGAAGAGACCCAGTACTTC.

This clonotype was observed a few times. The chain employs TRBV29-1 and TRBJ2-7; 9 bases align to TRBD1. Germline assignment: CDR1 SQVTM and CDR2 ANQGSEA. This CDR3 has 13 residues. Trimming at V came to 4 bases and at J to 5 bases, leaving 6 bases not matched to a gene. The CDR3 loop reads CSVGLGQGNEQYF. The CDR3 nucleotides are TGCAGCGTTGGCTTGGGACAGGGCAACGAGCAGTACTTC.

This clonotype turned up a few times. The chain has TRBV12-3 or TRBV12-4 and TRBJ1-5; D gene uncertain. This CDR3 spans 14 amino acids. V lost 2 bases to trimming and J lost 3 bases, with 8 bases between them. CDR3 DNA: TGTGCCAGCAGTTTACCCACAACCAATCAGCCCCAGCATTTT. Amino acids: CASSLPTTNQPQHF.

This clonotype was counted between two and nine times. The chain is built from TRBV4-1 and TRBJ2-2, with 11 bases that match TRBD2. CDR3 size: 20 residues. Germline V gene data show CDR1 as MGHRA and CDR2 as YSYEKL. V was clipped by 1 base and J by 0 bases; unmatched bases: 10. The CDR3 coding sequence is TGCGCCAGCAGCCAAGCTAGCGGGGGGACTCTCTACGCGAACACCGGGGAGCTGTTTTTT. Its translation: CASSQASGGTLYANTGELFF.

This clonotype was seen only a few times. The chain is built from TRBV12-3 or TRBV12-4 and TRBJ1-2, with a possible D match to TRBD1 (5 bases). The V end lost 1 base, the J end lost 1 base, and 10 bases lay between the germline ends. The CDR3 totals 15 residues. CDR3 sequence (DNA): TGTGCCAGCAGTTTAGGAAGGGGCGGTAACTATGGCTACACCTTC. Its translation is CASSLGRGGNYGYTF.

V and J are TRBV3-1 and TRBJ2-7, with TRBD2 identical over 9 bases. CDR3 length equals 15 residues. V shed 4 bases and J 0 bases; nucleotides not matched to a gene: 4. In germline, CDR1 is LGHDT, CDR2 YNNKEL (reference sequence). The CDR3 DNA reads TGTGCCAGCAGCCCGCTAGCGGGGTTCTCCTACGAGCAGTACTTC. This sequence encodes CASSPLAGFSYEQYF.

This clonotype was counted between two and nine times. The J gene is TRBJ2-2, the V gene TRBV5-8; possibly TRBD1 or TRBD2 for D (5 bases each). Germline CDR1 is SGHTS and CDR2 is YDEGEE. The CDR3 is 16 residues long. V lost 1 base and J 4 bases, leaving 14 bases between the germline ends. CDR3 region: CASSLTGGSGTGELFF. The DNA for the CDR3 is TGTGCCAGCAGCTTGACTGGGGGTTCGGGCACCGGGGAGCTGTTTTTT.

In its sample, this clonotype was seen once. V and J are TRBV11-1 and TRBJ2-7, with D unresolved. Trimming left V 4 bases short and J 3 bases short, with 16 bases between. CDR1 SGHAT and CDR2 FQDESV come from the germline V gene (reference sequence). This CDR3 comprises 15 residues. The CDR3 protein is CASSSGPGEFYEQYF. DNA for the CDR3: TGTGCCAGCAGCTCGGGCCCTGGCGAATTCTACGAGCAGTACTTC.

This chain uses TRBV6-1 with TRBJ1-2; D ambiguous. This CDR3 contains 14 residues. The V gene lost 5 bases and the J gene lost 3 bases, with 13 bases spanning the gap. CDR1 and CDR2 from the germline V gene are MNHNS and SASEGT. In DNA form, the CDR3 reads TGTGCCAGCAGTCTGAGGACGGATCACTATGGCTACACCTTC. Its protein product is CASSLRTDHYGYTF.

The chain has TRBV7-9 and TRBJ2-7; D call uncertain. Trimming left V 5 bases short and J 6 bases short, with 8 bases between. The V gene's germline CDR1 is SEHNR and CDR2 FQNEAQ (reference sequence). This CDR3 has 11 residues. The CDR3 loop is CASSPDLEQYF. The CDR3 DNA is TGTGCCAGCAGCCCAGATCTCGAGCAGTACTTC.